A single sample is the source of the 20 T cell receptor beta chains below, sequenced in a study of cytomegalovirus exposure and HLA in healthy donors. Amplification used 60 Vbeta primers and 13 Jbeta primers. Profiled with immunoSEQ multiplex PCR; TCRdb holds only in-frame clones, not every one. The profile covers 150,000 to 200,000 clones, with approximately 71% appearing a single time and 1.1% to 1.5% taken by the ten largest. Sequencing was done on a sample of PBMCs. The receptors stem from a man aged 50 to 59 in good health and CMV-seronegative.

This chain uses TRBV9 with TRBJ1-6; the match to TRBD1 covers 8 bases. Germline V gene lookup returns CDR1 SGDLS and CDR2 YYNGEE. The CDR3 has 17 residues. V gave up 4 bases and J gave up 6 bases; unmatched junction bases: 12. CDR3 sequence (DNA): TGTGCCAGCAGCCCCGGACAGGGTTCGGCTTTTAATTCACCCCTCCACTTT. Amino acid sequence: CASSPGQGSAFNSPLHF.

The V gene is TRBV4-1, the J gene TRBJ2-1; the match to TRBD2 covers 10 bases. This CDR3 comprises 19 residues. V trimming: 4 bases; J trimming: 0 bases; junction bases outside the gene matches: 12. Germline V gene data show CDR1 as MGHRA and CDR2 as YSYEKL. The CDR3 DNA reads TGCGCCAGCAGCCGACGTGATAGCGGGGGGCCGAGCTCCTACAATGAGCAGTTCTTC. Translated: CASSRRDSGGPSSYNEQFF.

In this sample, this clone turned up a few times. The rearrangement links TRBV9 to TRBJ2-7; 9 nucleotides align to TRBD1. This CDR3 comprises 15 residues. Germline CDR1 SGDLS, CDR2 YYNGEE. After removal of 4 bases from V and 7 bases from J, the junction contained 12 bases not matched to a gene. The CDR3 loop reads CASSPRGDRATEQYF. The DNA of the CDR3 is TGTGCCAGCAGCCCCCGCGGGGACAGGGCGACGGAGCAGTACTTC.

The chain has TRBV5-6 and TRBJ1-2; 7 bases align to TRBD1. The CDR3 has 14 residues. Germline V lookup: CDR1 SGHDT, CDR2 YYEEEE. V dropped 0 bases and J dropped 11; count of bases not matched to a gene: 10. The DNA for the CDR3 is TGTGCCAGCAGCTTGGAACCAAAAACAGGGGTATACACCTTC. This sequence encodes CASSLEPKTGVYTF. The full variable domain, in which reference TRBV5-6 and TRBJ1-2 provide the parts outside the CDR3, is DAGVTQSPTHLIKTRGQQVTLRCSPKSGHDTVSWYQQALGQGPQFIFQYYEEEERQRGNFPDRFSGHQFPNYSSELNVNALLLGDSALYLCASSLEPKTGVYTFGSGTRLTVV.

The chain is built from TRBV7-6 and TRBJ1-1; D not resolved. Germline V lookup: CDR1 SGHVS, CDR2 FNYEAQ. The CDR3 extends over 14 amino acids. V dropped 4 bases and J dropped 5 bases, with 14 bases sitting between them. The CDR3 DNA is TGTGCCAGCAGCTATGGACGGGGAACGACTGAAGCTTTCTTT. It codes for CASSYGRGTTEAFF.

The V call is TRBV5-4, the J call TRBJ2-2; TRBD1 might be the D (5 bases). CDR3 length equals 16 residues. V lost 4 bases to trimming and J lost 1 base, with 14 bases between them. Looked up from germline, CDR1 is SGHNT and CDR2 is YYREEE (reference sequence). The CDR3 nucleotides are TGTGCCAGCAGCCAGGTTGGGCAGGGGAACACCGGGGAGCTGTTTTTT. It yields the protein CASSQVGQGNTGELFF.

This clone was picked up one time. J is TRBJ1-4 and V is TRBV6-5; D is possibly TRBD1 (6 bases). The CDR3 sequence is 15 residues long. V shed 2 bases and J shed 3 bases, with 10 bases lying between them. CDR1 MNHEY and CDR2 SVGAGI come from the germline V gene. DNA of the CDR3: TGTGCCAGCAGTTACGACAGGACGCCTAATGAAAAACTGTTTTTT. It specifies CASSYDRTPNEKLFF.

The gene calls are TRBV11-2 and TRBJ1-1; D gene uncertain. CDR3 length: 13 residues. The V and J ends lost 2 bases and 0 bases respectively, with 4 bases between them. CDR1 is SGHAT and CDR2 is FQNNGV in the germline V gene. The CDR3 sequence: CASSLIMNTEAFF. CDR3 coding DNA: TGTGCCAGCAGCTTAATCATGAACACTGAAGCTTTCTTT.

This chain joins TRBV4-1 and TRBJ2-7, with D possibly matching TRBD1 (6 bases). V gave up 4 bases and J gave up 1 base, with 8 bases separating them. The length of the CDR3 is 13 residues. CDR1 is MGHRA and CDR2 is YSYEKL in the germline V gene. CDR3 nucleotide sequence: TGCGCCAGCAGCCTACAGGGTTCCTACGAGCAGTACTTC. As protein: CASSLQGSYEQYF.

The chain joins TRBV7-9 to TRBJ1-6; 7 nucleotides align to TRBD1. The CDR3 has 14 amino acids. CDR1 and CDR2 (germline): SEHNR, FQNEAQ (reference sequence). V gave up 2 bases and J gave up 10 bases; unmatched junction bases: 5. CDR3 DNA sequence: TGTGCCAGCAGCTTAACAGCAGGGGGGTCACCCCTCCACTTT. Translated, it gives CASSLTAGGSPLHF. The variable domain in full, completed from reference TRBV7-9 and TRBJ1-6, reads DTGVSQNPRHKITKRGQNVTFRCDPISEHNRLYWYRQTLGQGPEFLTYFQNEAQLEKSRLLSDRFSAERPKGSFSTLEIQRTEQGDSAMYLCASSLTAGGSPLHFGNGTRLTVT.

Here the CDR3 DNA reads TGTGCCAGCAGTTTTACGGACAGGGATAATTCACCCCTCCACTTT. It yields the protein CASSFTDRDNSPLHF. The chain combines TRBV28 with TRBJ1-6; TRBD1 agrees at 8 bases. J gave up 5 bases and V 3 bases, and 3 bases lay outside the gene matches. The V gene's germline CDR1 is MDHEN and CDR2 SYDVKM. This CDR3 contains 15 residues. The variable domain in full, completed from reference TRBV28 and TRBJ1-6, reads DVKVTQSSRYLVKRTGEKVFLECVQDMDHENMFWYRQDPGLGLRLIYFSYDVKMKEKGDIPEGYSVSREKKERFSLILESASTNQTSMYLCASSFTDRDNSPLHFGNGTRLTVT.

The V gene is TRBV7-9, the J gene TRBJ1-3; no reliable D call. The length of the CDR3 is 15 residues. CDR1 and CDR2 from the germline V gene are SEHNR and FQNEAQ (reference sequence). V was trimmed by 5 bases and J by 4 bases, leaving 15 bases between them. CDR3 DNA: TGTGCCAGCAGCCCCGCGGCGATGCTAGGAAACACCATATATTTT. It yields the protein CASSPAAMLGNTIYF.

This clone appeared a few times. The rearrangement links TRBV11-2 to TRBJ2-7, with TRBD1 as a possible D gene (7 bases). This CDR3 spans 14 amino acids. Germline CDR1 is SGHAT and CDR2 is FQNNGV. V dropped 0 bases and J dropped 4 bases, with 10 bases sitting between them. The DNA for the CDR3 is TGTGCCAGCAGCTTAGACAGGGGGGTTTACGAGCAGTACTTC. It translates to CASSLDRGVYEQYF.

This chain links TRBV19 with TRBJ2-7; 8 nucleotides line up with TRBD1. J was trimmed by 5 bases and V by 7 bases; bases with no gene match: 7. The CDR3 has 13 residues. Germline CDR1 LNHDA, CDR2 SQIVND (reference sequence). The CDR3 sequence: CASKSDRDNEQYF. The CDR3 DNA sequence: TGTGCCAGTAAATCGGACAGGGACAACGAGCAGTACTTC. Using reference TRBV19 and TRBJ2-7 for the parts outside the CDR3, the full variable domain is DGGITQSPKYLFRKEGQNVTLSCEQNLNHDAMYWYRQDPGQGLRLIYYSQIVNDFQKGDIAEGYSVSREKKESFPLTVTSAQKNPTAFYLCASKSDRDNEQYFGPGTRLTVT.

CDR3 sequence reads: CASSPRGGYGYTF. CDR3 in DNA: TGTGCCAGCTCACCACGAGGGGGCTATGGCTACACCTTC. The rearrangement uses TRBV18 and TRBJ1-2, with a weak D call TRBD1 (6 bases). Germline V gives CDR1 KGHSH, CDR2 LQKENI. This CDR3 contains 13 residues. V was clipped by 1 base and J by 4 bases, with 7 bases between them.

The chain carries TRBV9 and TRBJ2-5; 11 bases are shared with TRBD2. CDR1 and CDR2 (germline): SGDLS, YYNGEE. Germline trimming cut 0 bases from V and 4 bases from J; bases unmatched to any gene: 5. This CDR3 has 16 amino acids. CDR3 bases: TGTGCCAGCAGCGTAGGCGTACTAGCGGGGGTAGAGACCCAGTACTTC. Residues: CASSVGVLAGVETQYF.

The rearrangement joins TRBV6-5 to TRBJ1-5; TRBD1 aligns across 7 bases. This CDR3 comprises 13 residues. In germline, CDR1 is MNHEY, CDR2 SVGAGI. The junction had 1 base not matched to a gene; V was cut back by 2 bases and J by 6 bases. The CDR3 sequence is CASSYDRVQPQHF. Here the CDR3 DNA reads TGTGCCAGCAGTTACGACAGGGTTCAGCCCCAGCATTTT.

This chain connects TRBV5-1 to TRBJ2-7; perhaps TRBD1 as D (6 bases). Germline V gene data show CDR1 as SGHRS and CDR2 as YFSETQ. This CDR3 contains 14 residues. Deletions cut 4 bases from V and 0 bases from J, with 11 bases between. CDR3 coding DNA: TGCGCCAGCAGCGGCAGGGGCCCCTCCTACGAGCAGTACTTC. Its protein is CASSGRGPSYEQYF.

Here the CDR3 DNA reads TGTGCCAGCAGCCCACCAACATCCTCAGGAAACACCATATATTTT. Residues: CASSPPTSSGNTIYF. The V call is TRBV28, the J call TRBJ1-3; D is unclear. The CDR3 has 15 amino acids. The germline gives CDR1 MDHEN, CDR2 SYDVKM. With 6 bases removed from V and 4 bases from J, the gap between germline ends came to 16 bases.

The chain couples TRBV5-1 to TRBJ2-3; 7 bases are shared with TRBD2. The CDR3 sequence is 15 residues long. Germline V gene data show CDR1 as SGHRS and CDR2 as YFSETQ. Trimming cost V 4 bases and J 1 base; bases outside gene matches: 6. The CDR3 coding sequence is TGCGCCAGCAGCCAAACTGGGGGGGGCACAGATACGCAGTATTTT. It encodes CASSQTGGGTDTQYF. The full variable domain, with the rest looked up from reference TRBV5-1 and TRBJ2-3, is KAGVTQTPRYLIKTRGQQVTLSCSPISGHRSVSWYQQTPGQGLQFLFEYFSETQRNKGNFPGRFSGRQFSNSRSEMNVSTLELGDSALYLCASSQTGGGTDTQYFGPGTRLTVL.